The entry below describes one T cell receptor (beta chain). This sample was taken from a study of blood T cell repertoires in COVID-19. Across the whole study: Sources were T cells, B-cell-depleted T cells, or PBMCs; the material itself was cDNA or gDNA.

Measured with immunoSEQ multiplex PCR; TCRdb has only the in-frame clones, and not every one. The sample has fewer than 300,000 clones, approximately 85% seen once. This receptor was obtained from a human donor with COVID-19, enrolled during active disease. The donor label of this sample is uncertain. The sample comprised peripheral blood.

The CDR3 loop reads CASSLVRDNQPQHF. The CDR3 coding sequence is TGTGCCAGCAGCTTGGTCAGGGACAATCAGCCCCAGCATTTT. The rearrangement uses TRBV7-2 and TRBJ1-5, with D maybe TRBD1 (5 bases). CDR3 length: 14 residues. V gave up 3 bases and J gave up 3 bases, with 9 bases separating them. The germline V gene encodes CDR1 SGHTA and CDR2 FQGNSA.